This passage covers 31 T cell receptor beta chains from one sample sequenced in a study of T cell responses to AZD1222 COVID-19 vaccine. Assay used: immunoSEQ multiplex PCR; TCRdb lists only in-frame clones, some missing. The sample contains 100,000 to 120,000 clones, approximately 90% of which appear only once. The material was peripheral blood, obtained on day 0 of AZD1222 vaccination. These receptors all come from an adult in good health.

This chain uses TRBV5-1 with TRBJ1-5, with 7 nucleotides matching TRBD1. There are 14 residues in the CDR3. After removal of 0 bases from V and 5 bases from J, the junction contained 2 bases not matched to a gene. From germline, CDR1 is SGHRS and CDR2 YFSETQ. The CDR3 DNA follows: TGCGCCAGCAGCTTGGGACAGGGAGATCAGCCCCAGCATTTT. This codes for CASSLGQGDQPQHF.

The chain uses TRBV25-1 and TRBJ1-1, with a possible D match to TRBD1 (6 bases). V lost 5 bases and J 4 bases, leaving 14 bases between the germline ends. The CDR3 extends over 14 amino acids. Germline CDR1 and CDR2: MGHDK and SYGVNS. The CDR3 DNA reads as TGTGCCAGCAGTTTGGGGGGCTATGGCACTGAAGCTTTCTTT. Protein product: CASSLGGYGTEAFF.

The chain has TRBV7-8 and TRBJ1-2; the D is unclear. The CDR3 has 14 residues. In germline, CDR1 is SGHVS, CDR2 FQNEAQ. Trimming removed 0 bases from V and 4 bases from J, with 9 bases in between. The CDR3 nucleotides are TGTGCCAGCAGCTTAGCTGTCGGGAGCTATGGCTACACCTTC. Encoded protein: CASSLAVGSYGYTF.

The chain uses TRBV11-2 and TRBJ1-1; D gene uncertain. Germline V gives CDR1 SGHAT, CDR2 FQNNGV. The CDR3 runs 13 residues. V gave up 5 bases and J gave up 1 base, with 8 bases separating them. CDR3 protein: CASSIRENTEAFF. CDR3 nucleotides: TGTGCCAGCAGCATCCGGGAGAACACTGAAGCTTTCTTT.

This chain connects TRBV12-5 to TRBJ1-1; no definite D call. CDR1 is LGHNT, CDR2 FRNRAP, per germline. Trimming left V 0 bases short and J 3 bases short, with 14 bases between. This CDR3 has 16 residues. The CDR3 spells CASGLVLPPRDTEAFF. CDR3 DNA sequence: TGTGCTAGTGGTTTGGTACTACCGCCGAGGGACACTGAAGCTTTCTTT.

The V and J genes are TRBV19 and TRBJ2-1; D is unclear. CDR3 size: 13 residues. V lost 4 bases to trimming and J lost 1 base, with 5 bases between them. Germline V gene lookup returns CDR1 LNHDA and CDR2 SQIVND (reference sequence). The CDR3 region has the DNA TGTGCCAGTAGTAAAGGATCCTACAATGAGCAGTTCTTC. As protein: CASSKGSYNEQFF.

The chain recombines TRBV2 with TRBJ1-1, with no clear D. The CDR3 covers 14 residues. The ends were cut back, 3 bases at V and 2 bases at J, with 10 bases in the middle. The V gene's germline CDR1 is SNHLY and CDR2 FYNNEI. CDR3 sequence: CASSEIHPNTEAFF. The CDR3 DNA is TGTGCCAGCAGTGAGATACACCCAAACACTGAAGCTTTCTTT.

The V and J genes are TRBV6-5 and TRBJ1-4, with no clear D. Trimming took off 6 bases at V and 0 bases at J, with 8 bases between the two ends. The CDR3 loop spans 14 amino acids. Germline lookup yields CDR1 MNHEY and CDR2 SVGAGI. The CDR3 region is CASRTASTNEKLFF. In DNA, the CDR3 is TGTGCCAGCAGAACAGCCTCAACTAATGAAAAACTGTTTTTT.

This chain links TRBV6-5 with TRBJ1-2; D unresolved. Germline CDR1 and CDR2: MNHEY and SVGAGI. The CDR3 loop spans 13 amino acids. The V and J ends lost 9 bases and 5 bases respectively, with 16 bases between them. CDR3 sequence: CASARDLPYGYTF. In nucleotides, the CDR3 is TGTGCCAGTGCACGTGATCTTCCATATGGCTACACCTTC.

The chain links TRBV19 to TRBJ1-6; no reliable D call. The germline V gene has CDR1 LNHDA and CDR2 SQIVND (reference sequence). The CDR3 is made up of 12 amino acids. V lost 1 base to trimming and J lost 9 bases, with 4 bases between them. The DNA of the CDR3 is TGTGCCAGTAGTATAGGGGTTTCACCCCTCCACTTT. Translated, it gives CASSIGVSPLHF.

The V gene is TRBV7-2, the J gene TRBJ1-2; D possibly corresponds to TRBD1 (5 bases). V was clipped by 1 base and J by 7 bases, with 13 bases between them. In germline, CDR1 is SGHTA, CDR2 FQGNSA. The length of the CDR3 is 14 residues. CDR3 bases: TGTGCCAGCAGCTTAGTATGGCAGGGTGGTGGCTACACCTTC. It codes for CASSLVWQGGGYTF.

CDR3 loop: CASSQVERGGLFEQYF. DNA of the CDR3: TGTGCCAGCAGCCAAGTGGAGCGGGGGGGTTTGTTCGAGCAGTACTTC. This chain joins TRBV3-1 (or the pseudogene TRBV3-2) and TRBJ2-7; TRBD2 aligns across 10 bases. CDR3 length equals 16 residues. The V gene's germline CDR1 is LGHDT and CDR2 YNNKEL (reference sequence). V shed 1 base and J 6 bases; nucleotides not matched to a gene: 9.

The chain uses TRBV19 and TRBJ1-5, with a possible D match to TRBD1 (6 bases). The CDR3 is 13 residues long. The V gene's germline CDR1 is LNHDA and CDR2 SQIVND (reference sequence). The V end was cut by 4 bases, the J end by 4 bases, with 8 bases between. The CDR3: CASSTGENQPQHF. The CDR3 nucleotides read TGTGCCAGTAGTACAGGGGAAAATCAGCCCCAGCATTTT.

On this clone: Other DNA sequences in this sample translate to the same CDR3. This chain joins TRBV18 and TRBJ1-1; 9 bases are shared with TRBD1. CDR1 KGHSH and CDR2 LQKENI come from the germline V gene. The CDR3 is 14 amino acids. V shed 4 bases, J shed 1 base, and the junction held 1 base outside the gene matches. The CDR3 nucleotides read TGTGCCAGCTCACTACAGGGGGCGAACACTGAAGCTTTCTTT. It encodes CASSLQGANTEAFF.

The genes are TRBV30 and TRBJ2-7, with 8 bases identical to TRBD2. This CDR3 comprises 13 residues. Germline CDR1 is GTSNPN and CDR2 is SVGIG (reference sequence). V lost 3 bases, J lost 3 bases, and 4 bases stayed unmatched. CDR3 protein: CAWRGRGGYEQYF. CDR3 DNA sequence: TGTGCCTGGAGGGGACGGGGGGGCTACGAGCAGTACTTC.

V and J are TRBV6-6 and TRBJ1-5; unclear D gene. CDR3 length: 14 residues. Germline lookup yields CDR1 MNHNY and CDR2 SVGAGI (reference sequence). Trimming cost V 7 bases and J 3 bases, with 13 bases left between them. The CDR3 region is CASNDLFSNQPQHF. The DNA of the CDR3 is TGTGCCAGCAACGACCTCTTTTCCAATCAGCCCCAGCATTTT.

This chain links TRBV6-5 with TRBJ1-1; D unclear. CDR1 is MNHEY, CDR2 SVGAGI, per germline. The CDR3 runs 14 residues. Between the trimmed V and J ends, which lost 5 bases and 3 bases, there was a span of 13 bases. CDR3 DNA sequence: TGTGCCAGCAGTCTGGGCCGTCGATACACTGAAGCTTTCTTT. Amino acids: CASSLGRRYTEAFF.

This sequence joins TRBV4-1 and TRBJ1-4, with D perhaps TRBD1 (6 bases). CDR3 length equals 17 residues. Deletions cut 4 bases from V and 6 bases from J, with 21 bases between. CDR1 is MGHRA, CDR2 YSYEKL, per germline. The CDR3 sequence: CASSPRQVGGADEKLFF. DNA for the CDR3: TGCGCCAGCAGCCCGAGGCAGGTCGGGGGCGCAGATGAAAAACTGTTTTTT.

The chain couples TRBV9 to TRBJ1-1; D is unresolved. The CDR3 runs to 14 residues. CDR1 and CDR2 from the germline V gene are SGDLS and YYNGEE. V lost 3 bases and J 3 bases, leaving 12 bases between the germline ends. CDR3 sequence: CASSARHLDTEAFF. Here the CDR3 DNA reads TGTGCCAGCAGCGCACGGCACCTGGACACTGAAGCTTTCTTT.

This clone was counted a few times. The V and J genes are TRBV27 and TRBJ2-7; D tentatively reads TRBD1 or TRBD2 (5 bases each). The V end was cut by 2 bases, the J end by 6 bases, with 17 bases between. The germline V gene encodes CDR1 MNHEY and CDR2 SMNVEV (reference sequence). This CDR3 has 15 amino acids. The CDR3 region is CASSLRTLSRGEQYF. DNA for the CDR3: TGTGCCAGCAGTTTACGCACCCTTTCGAGGGGCGAGCAGTACTTC.

The gene calls are TRBV28 and TRBJ1-2; D may be TRBD1 (5 bases). The CDR3 has 13 amino acids. The germline CDR1 and CDR2 sequences are MDHEN and SYDVKM. Trimming took 2 bases from V and 5 from J, leaving 9 bases between them. The CDR3: CASSLGTEYGYTF. CDR3 sequence (DNA): TGTGCCAGCAGTTTAGGGACGGAATATGGCTACACCTTC.

The CDR3 loop reads CASSQESRDTGDREQYF. CDR3 in DNA: TGCGCCAGCAGCCAAGAGTCTAGGGACACCGGTGATCGAGAGCAGTACTTC. The chain links TRBV4-1 to TRBJ2-7; D is perhaps TRBD1 (6 bases). Germline CDR1 reads MGHRA; CDR2 reads YSYEKL. The ends were cut back, 0 bases at V and 7 bases at J, with 22 bases in the middle. The CDR3 runs to 17 residues.

The chain employs TRBV30 and TRBJ2-7, with a possible D match to TRBD1 (5 bases). Trimming pared 7 bases from V and 1 base from J, leaving 14 bases between. The CDR3 totals 13 residues. CDR1 is GTSNPN and CDR2 is SVGIG in the germline V gene (reference sequence). The CDR3 DNA sequence: TGTGCCTCCTTGGGGCGGTCGTCCTACGAGCAGTACTTC. It codes for CASLGRSSYEQYF.

The rearrangement joins TRBV7-2 to TRBJ1-5; D ambiguous. The CDR3 has 14 residues. Trimming cost V 0 bases and J 3 bases, with 6 bases left between them. The germline V gene encodes CDR1 SGHTA and CDR2 FQGNSA. The CDR3 DNA is TGTGCCAGCAGCTTAGCAGGGTTCAATCAGCCCCAGCATTTT. This encodes CASSLAGFNQPQHF.

The chain couples TRBV11-1 to TRBJ2-1; the D gene could be TRBD1 or TRBD2 (5 bases each). This CDR3 is 13 amino acids long. Deletions cut 3 bases from V and 8 bases from J, with 11 bases between. Germline V gene data show CDR1 as SGHAT and CDR2 as FQDESV (reference sequence). The CDR3 bases are TGTGCCAGCAGCTTTCCAGGGAGCCATGAGCAGTTCTTC. Protein sequence: CASSFPGSHEQFF.

V is TRBV10-1 and J is TRBJ1-1; no definite D call. V gave up 2 bases and J gave up 4 bases, with 14 bases separating them. This CDR3 region has 15 residues. Looked up from germline, CDR1 is WNHNN and CDR2 is SYGVQD (reference sequence). CDR3 amino acids: CASSERPIKGTEAFF. The CDR3 DNA follows: TGCGCCAGCAGTGAGAGGCCGATAAAGGGCACTGAAGCTTTCTTT.

The rearrangement joins TRBV5-1 to TRBJ2-5, with a possible D match to TRBD2 (5 bases). Trimming took off 4 bases at V and 1 base at J, with 17 bases between the two ends. Germline assignment: CDR1 SGHRS and CDR2 YFSETQ. This CDR3 region has 16 residues. The CDR3 bases are TGCGCCAGCAGCCCGGCCCCCGAGGGTGGCCAAGAGACCCAGTACTTC. Protein product: CASSPAPEGGQETQYF.

This chain links TRBV5-5 with TRBJ2-7; 7 nucleotides agree with TRBD2. The CDR3 totals 16 residues. Germline assignment: CDR1 SGHKS and CDR2 YYEKEE (reference sequence). V shed 3 bases, J shed 7 bases, and the junction held 16 bases outside the gene matches. This CDR3 reads CASSSVGRIGVEEQYF. The DNA for the CDR3 is TGTGCCAGCAGCTCGGTCGGGAGGATCGGGGTGGAAGAGCAGTACTTC.

This clone was picked up one time. The chain combines TRBV5-4 with TRBJ2-1; tentatively, D is TRBD1 (6 bases). The ends were cut back, 5 bases at V and 7 bases at J, with 16 bases in the middle. This CDR3 spans 14 amino acids. The germline V gene encodes CDR1 SGHNT and CDR2 YYREEE (reference sequence). CDR3 sequence (DNA): TGTGCCAGCAGTTCCGGGACAATTAAAAATGAGCAGTTCTTC. Protein: CASSSGTIKNEQFF.

This clone was found a few times. The rearrangement joins TRBV19 to TRBJ1-2; D might be TRBD1 (5 bases). The CDR3 covers 14 residues. Germline values: CDR1 LNHDA, CDR2 SQIVND (reference sequence). Between the trimmed V and J ends, which lost 2 bases and 3 bases, there was a span of 10 bases. The CDR3 DNA follows: TGTGCCAGTAGTATATCAACAGGAGACTATGGCTACACCTTC. This sequence encodes CASSISTGDYGYTF.

The gene calls are TRBV5-6 and TRBJ1-2; D is unresolved. There are 11 residues in the CDR3. Trimming removed 3 bases from V and 9 bases from J, with 9 bases in between. Germline lookup yields CDR1 SGHDT and CDR2 YYEEEE. The CDR3 reads CASSSVSRYTF. DNA for the CDR3: TGTGCCAGCAGCTCAGTAAGTCGCTACACCTTC.